These 6 T cell receptor beta chains came from one sample sequenced in a study of blood T cell repertoires in COVID-19. Assay: immunoSEQ multiplex PCR; the TCRdb copy retains only in-frame clones and omits some. The sample carries tens of thousands of clones, roughly 85% recorded once. The sequenced sample consisted of peripheral blood. The receptors derive from a man between 65 and 85 years old in a cohort sampled during active COVID-19.

The chain is built from TRBV19 and TRBJ2-1; a possible D gene is TRBD2 (6 bases). There are 16 residues in the CDR3. Germline V lookup: CDR1 LNHDA, CDR2 SQIVND (reference sequence). V was cut by 1 base and J by 9 bases, with 19 bases left in between. CDR3 coding DNA: TGTGCCAGTAGTATAGTGGTAGCGGTCCTAAGTAGTGAGCAGTTCTTC. Translated, it gives CASSIVVAVLSSEQFF.

The chain recombines TRBV5-1 with TRBJ2-6; 7 nucleotides match TRBD2. The V gene's germline CDR1 is SGHRS and CDR2 YFSETQ. After removal of 3 bases from V and 0 bases from J, the junction contained 6 bases not matched to a gene. This CDR3 has 17 amino acids. The CDR3 spells CASSSLGGSSGANVLTF. Here the CDR3 DNA reads TGCGCCAGCAGCTCCTTGGGAGGGTCCTCTGGGGCCAACGTCCTGACTTTC.

This chain connects TRBV27 to TRBJ1-1; 7 bases agree with TRBD1. From germline, CDR1 is MNHEY and CDR2 SMNVEV (reference sequence). This CDR3 contains 14 residues. V lost 5 bases, J lost 1 base, and 4 bases stayed unmatched. CDR3 nucleotides: TGTGCCAGCAGTCACAGGGGTTCGAACACTGAAGCTTTCTTT. Protein product: CASSHRGSNTEAFF.

The chain couples TRBV5-1 to TRBJ1-5, with D uncertain. The CDR3 has 15 residues. The germline V gene has CDR1 SGHRS and CDR2 YFSETQ. V lost 1 base to trimming and J lost 1 base, with 9 bases between them. The CDR3 loop is CASSLSGQSNQPQHF. The DNA for the CDR3 is TGCGCCAGCAGCTTGTCAGGTCAGAGCAATCAGCCCCAGCATTTT.

This chain connects TRBV6-5 to TRBJ2-3; 7 nucleotides match TRBD2. With 6 bases clipped from V and 3 bases from J, the junction kept 6 bases outside the gene matches. CDR1 and CDR2 (germline): MNHEY, SVGAGI. The CDR3 spans 14 residues. For the CDR3, the DNA is TGTGCCAGCAGGTCCTTGGGAGGGACAGATACGCAGTATTTT. Translating gives CASRSLGGTDTQYF.

This rearrangement joins TRBV7-2 to TRBJ2-3; D is possibly TRBD1 (5 bases). The CDR3 is 14 residues long. Trimming stripped 5 bases from V and 4 bases from J, with 13 bases between. Germline loops: CDR1 SGHTA, CDR2 FQGNSA. The CDR3 sequence: CASSPRQGSDTQYF. The CDR3 DNA reads TGTGCCAGCAGCCCCCGTCAGGGTTCAGATACGCAGTATTTT.